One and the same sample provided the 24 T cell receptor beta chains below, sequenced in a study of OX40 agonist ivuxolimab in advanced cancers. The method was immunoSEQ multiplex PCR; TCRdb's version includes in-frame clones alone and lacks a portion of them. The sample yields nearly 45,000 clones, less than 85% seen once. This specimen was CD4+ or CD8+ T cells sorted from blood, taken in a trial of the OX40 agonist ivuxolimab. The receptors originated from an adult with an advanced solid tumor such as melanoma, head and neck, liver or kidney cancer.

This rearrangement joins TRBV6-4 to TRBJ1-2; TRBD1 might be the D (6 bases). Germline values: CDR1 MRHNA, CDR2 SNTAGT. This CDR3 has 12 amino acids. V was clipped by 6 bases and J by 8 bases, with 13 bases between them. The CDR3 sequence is CASSSRGGGYTF. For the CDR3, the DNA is TGTGCCAGCAGCTCCCGCGGGGGCGGCTACACCTTC.

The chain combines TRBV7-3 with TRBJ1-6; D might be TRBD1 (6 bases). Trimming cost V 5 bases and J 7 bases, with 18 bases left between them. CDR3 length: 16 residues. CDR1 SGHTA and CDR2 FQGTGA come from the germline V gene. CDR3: CASSIRGSGENSPLHF. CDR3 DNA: TGTGCCAGCAGCATCAGGGGAAGCGGGGAAAATTCACCCCTCCACTTT. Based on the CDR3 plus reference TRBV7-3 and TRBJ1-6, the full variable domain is GAGVSQTPSNKVTEKGKYVELRCDPISGHTALYWYRQSLGQGPEFLIYFQGTGAADDSGLPNDRFFAVRPEGSVSTLKIQRTERGDSAVYLCASSIRGSGENSPLHFGNGTRLTVT.

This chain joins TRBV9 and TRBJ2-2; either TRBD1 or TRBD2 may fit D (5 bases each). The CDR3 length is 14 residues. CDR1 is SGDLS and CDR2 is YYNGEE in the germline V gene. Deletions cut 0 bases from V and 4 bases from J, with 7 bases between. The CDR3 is CASSVAGGTGELFF. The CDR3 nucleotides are TGTGCCAGCAGCGTAGCTGGGGGCACCGGGGAGCTGTTTTTT.

The CDR3 protein is CASSVALGSGNTIYF. The CDR3 region has the DNA TGTGCCAGCAGCGTGGCCTTGGGCTCTGGAAACACCATATATTTT. The chain couples TRBV9 to TRBJ1-3; D not resolved. The CDR3 is made up of 15 amino acids. V lost 2 bases and J 0 bases, leaving 9 bases between the germline ends. Germline loops: CDR1 SGDLS, CDR2 YYNGEE. Full variable domain (outside the CDR3, taken from reference TRBV9 and TRBJ1-3): DSGVTQTPKHLITATGQRVTLRCSPRSGDLSVYWYQQSLDQGLQFLIQYYNGEERAKGNILERFSAQQFPDLHSELNLSSLELGDSALYFCASSVALGSGNTIYFGEGSWLTVV.

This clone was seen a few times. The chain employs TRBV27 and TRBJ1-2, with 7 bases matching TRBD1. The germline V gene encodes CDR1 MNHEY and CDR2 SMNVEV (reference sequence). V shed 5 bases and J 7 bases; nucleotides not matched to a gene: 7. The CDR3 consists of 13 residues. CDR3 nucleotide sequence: TGTGCCAGCAGTCTGACAGGGCAGGCTGGCTACACCTTC. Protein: CASSLTGQAGYTF.

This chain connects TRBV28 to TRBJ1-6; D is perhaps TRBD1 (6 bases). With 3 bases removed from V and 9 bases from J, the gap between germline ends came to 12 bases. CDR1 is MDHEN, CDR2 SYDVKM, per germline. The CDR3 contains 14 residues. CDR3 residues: CASSLGAPGSPLHF. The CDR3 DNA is TGTGCCAGCAGTTTGGGGGCTCCGGGTTCACCCCTCCACTTT. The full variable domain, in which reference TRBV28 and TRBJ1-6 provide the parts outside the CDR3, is DVKVTQSSRYLVKRTGEKVFLECVQDMDHENMFWYRQDPGLGLRLIYFSYDVKMKEKGDIPEGYSVSREKKERFSLILESASTNQTSMYLCASSLGAPGSPLHFGNGTRLTVT.

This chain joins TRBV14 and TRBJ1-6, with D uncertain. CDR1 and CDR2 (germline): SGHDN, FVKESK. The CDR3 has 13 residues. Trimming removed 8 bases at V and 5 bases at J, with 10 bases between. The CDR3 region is CASRQVDNSPLHF. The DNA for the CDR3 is TGTGCCAGCCGGCAGGTCGATAATTCACCCCTCCACTTT. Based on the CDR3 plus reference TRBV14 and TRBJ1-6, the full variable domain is EAGVTQFPSHSVIEKGQTVTLRCDPISGHDNLYWYRRVMGKEIKFLLHFVKESKQDESGMPNNRFLAERTGGTYSTLKVQPAELEDSGVYFCASRQVDNSPLHFGNGTRLTVT.

The CDR3 region has the DNA TGTGCCAGCAGTTACCGGGGGTCACCCCTCCACTTT. Its protein is CASSYRGSPLHF. The chain links TRBV6-6 to TRBJ1-6; D perhaps matches TRBD1 (5 bases). The CDR3 runs to 12 residues. Trimming stripped 2 bases from V and 10 bases from J, with 6 bases between. Germline CDR1 MNHNY, CDR2 SVGAGI (reference sequence).

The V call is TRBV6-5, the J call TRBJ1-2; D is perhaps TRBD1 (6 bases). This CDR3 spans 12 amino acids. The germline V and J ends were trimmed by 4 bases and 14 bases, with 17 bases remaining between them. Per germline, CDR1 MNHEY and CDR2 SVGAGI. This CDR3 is CASSSFTGRETF. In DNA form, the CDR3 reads TGTGCCAGCAGTTCCTTCACAGGGAGGGAAACCTTC.

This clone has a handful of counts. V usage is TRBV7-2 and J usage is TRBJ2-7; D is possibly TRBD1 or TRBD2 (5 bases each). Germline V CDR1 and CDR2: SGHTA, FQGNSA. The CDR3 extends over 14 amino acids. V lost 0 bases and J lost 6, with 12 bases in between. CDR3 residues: CASSLAGEGVEQYF. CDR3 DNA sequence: TGTGCCAGCAGCTTAGCGGGGGAAGGGGTCGAGCAGTACTTC.

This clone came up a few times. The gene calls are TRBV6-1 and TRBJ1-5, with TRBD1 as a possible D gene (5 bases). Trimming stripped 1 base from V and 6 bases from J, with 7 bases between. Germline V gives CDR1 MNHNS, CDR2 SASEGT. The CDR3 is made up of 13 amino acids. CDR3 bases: TGTGCCAGCAGTGAAGGGGGGGTTCAGCCCCAGCATTTT. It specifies CASSEGGVQPQHF.

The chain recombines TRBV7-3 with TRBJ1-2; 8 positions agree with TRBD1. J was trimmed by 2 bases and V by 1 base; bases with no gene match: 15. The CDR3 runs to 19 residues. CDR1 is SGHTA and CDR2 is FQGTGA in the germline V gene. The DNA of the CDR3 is TGTGCCAGCAGCTTAATACCGGGACAGGTACCCCTCAGGAACTATGGCTACACCTTC. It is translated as CASSLIPGQVPLRNYGYTF.

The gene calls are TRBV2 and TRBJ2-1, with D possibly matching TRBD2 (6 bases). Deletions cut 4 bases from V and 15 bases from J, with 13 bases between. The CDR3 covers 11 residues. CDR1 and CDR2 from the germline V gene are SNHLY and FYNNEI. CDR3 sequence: CASSVGGVRFF. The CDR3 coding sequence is TGTGCCAGCAGTGTTGGCGGGGTACGGTTCTTC.

CDR3 residues: CASSYTPGRGYEQYF. The CDR3 nucleotides are TGTGCCAGCAGTTATACCCCCGGGCGCGGCTACGAGCAGTACTTC. The chain combines TRBV6-5 with TRBJ2-7; D is ambiguous. Germline assignment: CDR1 MNHEY and CDR2 SVGAGI. The V gene lost 3 bases and the J gene lost 3 bases, with 15 bases spanning the gap. The CDR3 extends over 15 amino acids.

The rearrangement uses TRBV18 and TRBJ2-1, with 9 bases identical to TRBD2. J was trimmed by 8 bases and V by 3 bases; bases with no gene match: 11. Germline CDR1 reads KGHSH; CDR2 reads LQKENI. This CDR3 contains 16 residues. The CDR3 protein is CASSPPGGRAGDEQFF. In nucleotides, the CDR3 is TGTGCCAGCTCACCCCCCGGCGGGAGGGCCGGGGATGAGCAGTTCTTC.

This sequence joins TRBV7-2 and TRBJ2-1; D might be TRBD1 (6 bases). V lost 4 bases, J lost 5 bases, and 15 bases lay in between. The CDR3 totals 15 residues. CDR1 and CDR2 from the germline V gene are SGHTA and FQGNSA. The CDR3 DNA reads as TGTGCCAGCAGCTCGGGACAATTCGAGAACAATGAGCAGTTCTTC. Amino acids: CASSSGQFENNEQFF.

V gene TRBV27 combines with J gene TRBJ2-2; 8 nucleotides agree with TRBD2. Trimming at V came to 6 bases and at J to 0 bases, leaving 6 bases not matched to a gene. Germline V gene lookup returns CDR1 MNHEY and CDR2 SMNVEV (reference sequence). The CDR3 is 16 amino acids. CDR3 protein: CASRTQLAANTGELFF. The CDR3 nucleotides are TGTGCCAGCAGAACACAACTAGCGGCGAACACCGGGGAGCTGTTTTTT.

CDR3 protein: CASSLEGFTGELFF. The CDR3 DNA follows: TGTGCCAGCAGTCTGGAAGGGTTCACCGGGGAGCTGTTTTTT. The V call is TRBV5-6, the J call TRBJ2-2; D remains ambiguous. Germline assignment: CDR1 SGHDT and CDR2 YYEEEE. The V gene lost 5 bases and the J gene lost 4 bases, with 12 bases spanning the gap. CDR3 size: 14 residues.

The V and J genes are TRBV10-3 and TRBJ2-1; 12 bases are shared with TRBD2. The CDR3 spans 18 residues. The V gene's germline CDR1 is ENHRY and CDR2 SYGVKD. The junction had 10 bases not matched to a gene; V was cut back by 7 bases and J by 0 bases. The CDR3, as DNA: TGTGCCATCAAAGCTAGCGGGGGGGTATCGAGCTCCTACAATGAGCAGTTCTTC. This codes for CAIKASGGVSSSYNEQFF.

DNA for the CDR3: TGTGCCAGCAGACTAGCGGAGTTCACAGATACGCAGTATTTT. Translated, it gives CASRLAEFTDTQYF. This rearrangement joins TRBV2 to TRBJ2-3; TRBD2 matches at 8 bases. The CDR3 loop spans 14 amino acids. Trimming took 6 bases from V and 2 from J; bases not matched to a gene: 4. Germline V CDR1 and CDR2: SNHLY, FYNNEI.

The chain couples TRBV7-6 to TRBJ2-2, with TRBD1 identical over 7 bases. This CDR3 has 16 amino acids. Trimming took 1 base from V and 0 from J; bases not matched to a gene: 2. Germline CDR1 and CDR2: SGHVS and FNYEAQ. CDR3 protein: CASSLEQGSNTGELFF. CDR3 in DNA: TGTGCCAGCAGCTTAGAACAGGGGTCGAACACCGGGGAGCTGTTTTTT.

The CDR3 sequence is CASKTLGQGLETQYF. The CDR3 DNA follows: TGTGCCAGCAAAACTCTAGGGCAGGGGTTAGAGACCCAGTACTTC. V usage is TRBV6-5 and J usage is TRBJ2-5, with a weak D call TRBD1 (6 bases). This CDR3 is built from 15 residues. Germline loops: CDR1 MNHEY, CDR2 SVGAGI. V dropped 7 bases and J dropped 4 bases, with 19 bases sitting between them.

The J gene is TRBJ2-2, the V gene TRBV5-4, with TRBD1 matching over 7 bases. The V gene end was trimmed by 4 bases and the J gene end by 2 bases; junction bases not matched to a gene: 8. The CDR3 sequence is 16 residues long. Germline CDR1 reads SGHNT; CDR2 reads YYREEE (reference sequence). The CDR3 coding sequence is TGTGCCAGCAGCACTCTCAGACAGGGCAACACCGGGGAGCTGTTTTTT. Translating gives CASSTLRQGNTGELFF.

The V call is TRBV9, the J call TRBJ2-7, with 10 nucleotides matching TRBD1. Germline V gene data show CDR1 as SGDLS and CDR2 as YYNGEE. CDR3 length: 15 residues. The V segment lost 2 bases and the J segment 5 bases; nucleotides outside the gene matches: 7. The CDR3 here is CASSVGGTGVHEQYF. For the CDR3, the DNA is TGTGCCAGCAGCGTTGGTGGGACAGGGGTCCACGAGCAGTACTTC.